Presented here are 31 T cell receptor beta chains from one specimen sequenced in a study of T cells in Graves' hyperthyroidism and ophthalmopathy. RNA transcripts gave rise to amplified TCR beta CDR3 regions. Initially, a first-round RT-PCR of the TCR CDR3 employed the HTBI primer set. TCRdb re-analysed the multiplex PCR reads in MiXCR, keeping a single row per CDR3 protein. The sample contains nearly 600,000 distinct CDR3 sequences, about 15% of which appear only once. What was sequenced was blood. The receptor source for this set is a woman aged 30 to 39 with Graves' hyperthyroidism that later progressed to Graves' ophthalmopathy.

This clonotype showed up just a few times. A much larger clone differs from this one at a single base, so this may be a read error. For the CDR3, the DNA is TGTGCCAGCTACCCGGGGGAAGAGACCCTGTACTTC. Its translation is CASYPGEETLYF. J is TRBJ2-5 and V is TRBV5-8; D might be TRBD2 (6 bases). The CDR3 consists of 12 residues. In germline, CDR1 is SGHTS, CDR2 YDEGEE.

At least ten counts were recorded for this clonotype. The chain employs TRBV27 and TRBJ2-7; 10 bases align to TRBD2. J lost 4 bases, V lost 2 bases, and 11 bases had no gene match. Germline V gene lookup returns CDR1 MNHEY and CDR2 SMNVEV (reference sequence). The CDR3 totals 17 residues. The CDR3 sequence is CASSLRPSGSLMYEQYF. In DNA, the CDR3 is TGTGCCAGCAGTTTAAGGCCTAGCGGGAGTTTAATGTACGAGCAGTACTTC.

This chain connects TRBV7-9 to TRBJ1-5, with D possibly TRBD1 on 5 matching bases. Trimming took off 5 bases at V and 0 bases at J, with 8 bases between the two ends. The V gene's germline CDR1 is SEHNR and CDR2 FQNEAQ (reference sequence). The CDR3 has 14 amino acids. The CDR3 region has the DNA TGTGCCAGCAGCAAGACAGCTAGCAATCAGCCCCAGCATTTT. It is translated as CASSKTASNQPQHF.

About this clonotype itself: A read error may account for a junction end that differs from germline. The chain uses TRBV28 and TRBJ2-3, with D possibly being TRBD1 or TRBD2 (5 bases each). There are 15 residues in the CDR3. The germline V gene has CDR1 MDHEN and CDR2 SYDVKM. CDR3 residues: CASSTHGASNDTHFF. CDR3 coding DNA: TGTGCCAGCAGTACACATGGGGCTAGCAACGATACGCACTTCTTT. Complete variable domain (other parts from reference TRBV28 and TRBJ2-3): DVKVTQSSRYLVKRTGEKVFLECVQDMDHENMFWYRQDPGLGLRLIYFSYDVKMKEKGDIPEGYSVSREKKERFSLILESASTNQTSMYLCASSTHGASNDTHFFGPGTRLTVL.

This clonotype was seen many times. The chain links TRBV27 to TRBJ2-2, with D tentatively TRBD1 (6 bases). V was clipped by 5 bases and J by 3 bases, with 10 bases between them. Looked up from germline, CDR1 is MNHEY and CDR2 is SMNVEV (reference sequence). The CDR3 contains 14 residues. CDR3 sequence: CASSPTGYTGELFF. The CDR3 bases are TGTGCCAGCAGTCCAACAGGGTACACCGGGGAGCTGTTTTTT.

This clonotype was seen only a few times. V gene TRBV6-1 combines with J gene TRBJ1-1; unclear D gene. V lost 8 bases and J lost 7, with 11 bases in between. The germline V gene has CDR1 MNHNS and CDR2 SASEGT. The CDR3 totals 11 residues. The CDR3 DNA reads TGTGCCAGCCGTGTGGGAGATGAAGCTTTCTTT. Its protein product is CASRVGDEAFF.

The chain links TRBV28 to TRBJ1-4; TRBD1 agrees at 8 bases. The V and J ends lost 4 bases and 10 bases, in that order; junction bases with no gene match: 11. This CDR3 has 15 residues. The germline gives CDR1 MDHEN, CDR2 SYDVKM. The CDR3 region has the DNA TGTGCCAGCAGTTCCCCGGACAGGGAAATGAGAAAACTGTTTTTT. It codes for CASSSPDREMRKLFF.

This chain connects TRBV4-2 to TRBJ1-2; D may be TRBD1 (6 bases). V was trimmed by 0 bases and J by 2 bases, leaving 13 bases between them. This CDR3 is 16 amino acids long. CDR1 and CDR2 from the germline V gene are LGHNA and YNFKEQ. The CDR3 region is CASSQDWQGKNYGYTF. CDR3 nucleotide sequence: TGTGCCAGCAGCCAAGATTGGCAGGGGAAAAACTATGGCTACACCTTC.

This clonotype was detected many times. The rearrangement uses TRBV5-6 and TRBJ2-1; TRBD1 matches at 9 bases. The CDR3 spans 15 residues. The V segment lost 2 bases and the J segment 6 bases; nucleotides outside the gene matches: 6. Germline CDR1 and CDR2: SGHDT and YYEEEE. The CDR3 is CASSFGTGSGNEQFF. The CDR3 DNA reads TGTGCCAGCAGCTTCGGGACAGGGTCGGGCAATGAGCAGTTCTTC.

This clonotype was recorded many times. The chain couples TRBV2 to TRBJ2-7; no reliable D call. The CDR3 is made up of 14 amino acids. Looked up from germline, CDR1 is SNHLY and CDR2 is FYNNEI. The V and J ends lost 7 bases and 0 bases respectively, with 13 bases between them. The CDR3 region is CASIWQAFSYEQYF. For the CDR3, the DNA is TGTGCCAGCATATGGCAGGCCTTCTCCTACGAGCAGTACTTC.

The chain has TRBV30 and TRBJ2-5, with D perhaps matching TRBD2 (5 bases). Deletions cut 1 base from V and 7 bases from J, with 25 bases between. The CDR3 has 17 amino acids. Germline V gives CDR1 GTSNPN, CDR2 SVGIG (reference sequence). The CDR3 is CAWSEVWSGEMIVTQYF. The CDR3 DNA sequence: TGTGCCTGGAGTGAAGTCTGGAGCGGAGAGATGATCGTGACCCAGTACTTC.

The table lists this clonotype with many counts. The rearrangement uses TRBV28 and TRBJ2-7, with 13 nucleotides matching TRBD2. V lost 3 bases and J lost 11; bases outside the gene matches: 7. In germline, CDR1 is MDHEN, CDR2 SYDVKM. The CDR3 extends over 14 amino acids. The CDR3 loop reads CASSFTHGTSGKYF. CDR3 sequence (DNA): TGTGCCAGCAGTTTCACCCACGGGACTAGCGGGAAGTACTTC.

This chain uses TRBV2 with TRBJ1-6; D is unresolved. V lost 3 bases and J 7 bases, leaving 10 bases between the germline ends. The germline V gene has CDR1 SNHLY and CDR2 FYNNEI. The CDR3 totals 14 residues. CDR3 nucleotides: TGTGCCAGCAGTGACGAGGGATTCAATTCACCCCTCCACTTT. It translates to CASSDEGFNSPLHF. The full variable domain, rest sourced from reference TRBV2 and TRBJ1-6, is EPEVTQTPSHQVTQMGQEVILRCVPISNHLYFYWYRQILGQKVEFLVSFYNNEISEKSEIFDDQFSVERPDGSNFTLKIRSTKLEDSAMYFCASSDEGFNSPLHFGNGTRLTVT.

This clonotype was found many times. The gene calls are TRBV6-1 and TRBJ2-5; D could derive from TRBD1 or TRBD2 (5 bases each). Germline CDR1 is MNHNS and CDR2 is SASEGT. The CDR3 consists of 15 residues. The germline V and J ends were trimmed by 6 bases and 5 bases, with 19 bases remaining between them. CDR3 sequence reads: CASSQWGPQGETQYF. The DNA for the CDR3 is TGTGCCAGCAGCCAATGGGGACCGCAAGGGGAGACCCAGTACTTC.

This clonotype was counted many times. J is TRBJ2-3 and V is TRBV9; 10 nucleotides line up with TRBD2. V was clipped by 4 bases and J by 5 bases; unmatched bases: 7. Germline V gives CDR1 SGDLS, CDR2 YYNGEE. CDR3 size: 15 residues. The CDR3 DNA sequence: TGTGCCAGCAGCATAACTAGCGGGGTAATAGATACGCAGTATTTT. Protein sequence: CASSITSGVIDTQYF.

This clonotype was recorded many times. The rearrangement links TRBV4-3 to TRBJ2-6, with D possibly matching TRBD1 (6 bases). This CDR3 contains 16 residues. The germline gives CDR1 LGHNA, CDR2 YSLEER. V was trimmed by 1 base and J by 2 bases, leaving 9 bases between them. The CDR3 bases are TGCGCCAGCAGCCAAGGCTACAGGGCTGGGGCCAACGTCCTGACTTTC. It yields the protein CASSQGYRAGANVLTF.

A few counts support this clonotype. The CDR3 loop is CASSLGTGNSGETQYF. The CDR3 DNA follows: TGTGCCAGCAGCCTCGGAACGGGAAACAGCGGGGAGACCCAGTACTTC. The chain is built from TRBV28 and TRBJ2-5; D might be TRBD2 (6 bases). Trimming took off 6 bases at V and 5 bases at J, with 22 bases between the two ends. The CDR3 is 16 residues long. CDR1 is MDHEN and CDR2 is SYDVKM in the germline V gene.

This clonotype was detected ten times or more. The chain carries TRBV7-9 and TRBJ2-1, with D perhaps TRBD1 (7 bases). Per germline, CDR1 SEHNR and CDR2 FQNEAQ (reference sequence). The V end was cut by 11 bases, the J end by 3 bases, with 17 bases between. CDR3 length: 14 residues. CDR3 DNA: TGTGCCGTCACGGGAGACAGGGACTACAATGAGCAGTTCTTC. Protein: CAVTGDRDYNEQFF.

The chain links TRBV4-2 to TRBJ2-5; D gene ambiguous. This CDR3 contains 16 residues. V lost 0 bases, J lost 5 bases, and 16 bases lay in between. From germline, CDR1 is LGHNA and CDR2 YNFKEQ. CDR3 region: CASSQDRRPSWETQYF. The CDR3 DNA follows: TGTGCCAGCAGCCAAGATAGACGGCCGAGTTGGGAGACCCAGTACTTC.

This clonotype showed up many times. The J gene is TRBJ2-1, the V gene TRBV20-1; 7 bases align to TRBD2. Unmatched junction bases numbered 10, after V lost 4 bases and J lost 7 bases. This CDR3 region has 14 residues. CDR1 is DFQATT, CDR2 SNEGSKA, per germline (reference sequence). CDR3 nucleotides: TGCAGTGCTAAAGGAGTAGCGGGTACTAATGAGCAGTTCTTC. The encoded protein is CSAKGVAGTNEQFF.

This clonotype has ten or more counts. The chain recombines TRBV11-2 with TRBJ2-5; 9 positions agree with TRBD2. The CDR3 spans 17 residues. CDR1 is SGHAT and CDR2 is FQNNGV in the germline V gene. V trimming: 1 base; J trimming: 5 bases; junction bases outside the gene matches: 11. The CDR3 coding sequence is TGTGCCAGCAGCTTAGGGGCTAGCGGGAACATTGGGGAGACCCAGTACTTC. It translates to CASSLGASGNIGETQYF.

In this sample, this clonotype turned up many times. The chain has TRBV11-2 and TRBJ2-2; 14 bases agree with TRBD2. CDR1 is SGHAT, CDR2 FQNNGV, per germline. The J segment lost 6 bases and the V segment lost 1 base, leaving 7 bases of the junction unmatched. This CDR3 region has 18 residues. The DNA of the CDR3 is TGTGCCAGCAGCTTAGTTGGACTAGCGGGAGGAGCCGCCGGGGAGCTGTTTTTT. Translating gives CASSLVGLAGGAAGELFF. Drawing the rest from reference TRBV11-2 and TRBJ2-2, the complete variable domain is EAGVAQSPRYKIIEKRQSVAFWCNPISGHATLYWYQQILGQGPKLLIQFQNNGVVDDSQLPKDRFSAERLKGVDSTLKIQPAKLEDSAVYLCASSLVGLAGGAAGELFFGEGSRLTVL.

This clonotype was observed a few times. The chain has TRBV3-1 and TRBJ2-5, with 9 bases matching TRBD2. This CDR3 has 17 amino acids. After removal of 1 base from V and 0 bases from J, the junction contained 6 bases not matched to a gene. The germline CDR1 and CDR2 sequences are LGHDT and YNNKEL (reference sequence). The CDR3 spells CASSQAAGLAYQETQYF. CDR3 nucleotides: TGTGCCAGCAGCCAAGCCGCAGGACTAGCGTACCAAGAGACCCAGTACTTC.

This clonotype was picked up a small number of times. The gene calls are TRBV20-1 and TRBJ2-5; D gene uncertain. V was cut by 1 base and J by 5 bases, with 11 bases left in between. The germline V gene encodes CDR1 DFQATT and CDR2 SNEGSKA (reference sequence). This CDR3 region has 13 residues. The CDR3 loop is CSARALPRETQYF. CDR3 coding DNA: TGCAGTGCTAGAGCTCTCCCCCGGGAGACCCAGTACTTC.

This clonotype was seen repeatedly, ten times or more. The chain uses TRBV11-2 and TRBJ2-3, with 8 bases that match TRBD2. Trimming cost V 3 bases and J 6 bases; bases outside gene matches: 14. This CDR3 region has 17 residues. CDR1 is SGHAT and CDR2 is FQNNGV in the germline V gene. CDR3 nucleotides: TGTGCCAGCAGCTTTGGAAGAACCGGGACTAGGGGGGATACGCAGTATTTT. Its translation is CASSFGRTGTRGDTQYF.

This clonotype occurred many times. The J gene is TRBJ1-6, the V gene TRBV27; 7 bases are shared with TRBD1. The germline V gene has CDR1 MNHEY and CDR2 SMNVEV (reference sequence). The trim removed 6 bases at V and 7 bases at J, leaving 9 bases unmatched. The CDR3 has 15 residues. The CDR3 protein is CASSIRGLGNSPLHF. CDR3 bases: TGTGCCAGCAGCATAAGGGGGCTTGGCAATTCACCCCTCCACTTT.

This clonotype was seen at least ten times. The gene calls are TRBV20-1 and TRBJ2-4; TRBD1 matches at 8 bases. The CDR3 is made up of 13 amino acids. Germline assignment: CDR1 DFQATT and CDR2 SNEGSKA (reference sequence). V was clipped by 5 bases and J by 8 bases; unmatched bases: 8. In nucleotides, the CDR3 is TGCAGTGCTGGGCGGGCAGGGGGCGACATTCAGTACTTC. Translation: CSAGRAGGDIQYF.

This clonotype occurred many times. This chain links TRBV15 with TRBJ2-1, with TRBD2 matching 7 bases. CDR3 length equals 17 residues. V dropped 3 bases and J dropped 9; count of bases not matched to a gene: 17. Per germline, CDR1 LNHNV and CDR2 YYDKDF (reference sequence). The CDR3 DNA reads as TGTGCCACCAGCAGTACCGCGCCCTTGGGGGGGATGGGTGAGCAGTTCTTC. It is translated as CATSSTAPLGGMGEQFF. The full variable domain, its missing parts supplied by reference TRBV15 and TRBJ2-1, is DAMVIQNPRYQVTQFGKPVTLSCSQTLNHNVMYWYQQKSSQAPKLLFHYYDKDFNNEADTPDNFQSRRPNTSFCFLDIRSPGLGDTAMYLCATSSTAPLGGMGEQFFGPGTRLTVL.

This chain links TRBV12-3 or TRBV12-4 with TRBJ2-1, with 9 bases fitting TRBD1. After removal of 1 base from V and 0 bases from J, the junction contained 7 bases not matched to a gene. The CDR3 extends over 18 amino acids. CDR3 loop: CASSLGQGGLSSYNEQFF. CDR3 nucleotide sequence: TGTGCCAGCAGTTTAGGACAGGGGGGACTGAGCTCCTACAATGAGCAGTTCTTC.

To note about this clonotype: This may be a read error: a much more frequent sequence differs by one nucleotide. This CDR3 reads CSARDLTGGLLNGQFF. DNA for the CDR3: TGCAGTGCTAGAGATCTGACAGGGGGACTACTCAATGGGCAGTTCTTC. The V and J genes are TRBV20-1 and TRBJ2-1; 9 bases align to TRBD1. CDR3 length: 16 amino acids. Germline CDR1 reads DFQATT; CDR2 reads SNEGSKA (reference sequence).

Many counts were recorded for this clonotype. The chain employs TRBV29-1 and TRBJ2-2; 12 bases line up with TRBD1. The CDR3 length is 15 residues. Germline V gene sequence: CDR1 SQVTM, CDR2 ANQGSEA. Unmatched junction bases numbered 3, after V lost 4 bases and J lost 3 bases. The CDR3: CSVGGTGGHTGELFF. The CDR3 DNA follows: TGCAGCGTTGGGGGGACAGGGGGCCACACCGGGGAGCTGTTTTTT.